The 28 T cell receptor beta chains below come from one sample, sequenced in a study of post-analysis software for immune sequencing data. General study points: In patients, TRBV5-6, TRBV5-1 and TRBV20-1 belonged to five or six TRBV segments found more frequently than in controls.

Their specific antigens are unknown. Unique molecular identifiers had been added to the TCR beta cDNA libraries. Using its own MiXCR run on the PCR reads, TCRdb lists one record per CDR3 protein. The sample shows hundreds of thousands of distinct CDR3 sequences, roughly 27% of them seen only once. Sequenced input: blood. Receptors were obtained from a girl aged 5 to 17 with multiple sclerosis.

This clonotype was picked up a small number of times. The chain links TRBV3-1 to TRBJ2-7, with TRBD1 identical over 9 bases. V was pared by 3 bases and J by 0 bases, with 12 bases of the junction left unmatched. The CDR3 has 18 amino acids. Germline CDR1 reads LGHDT; CDR2 reads YNNKEL (reference sequence). CDR3 sequence (DNA): TGTGCCAGCAGCCAGACCCAAGGACAGGGGCTCCGCTCCTACGAGCAGTACTTC. Amino acids: CASSQTQGQGLRSYEQYF.

This chain uses TRBV27 with TRBJ2-5; 8 bases agree with TRBD1. CDR3 size: 16 residues. Trimming removed 3 bases from V and 5 bases from J; junction bases left unmatched: 11. Germline-derived CDR1 and CDR2 are MNHEY and SMNVEV (reference sequence). Here the CDR3 DNA reads TGTGCCAGCAGTTTGTGGGCGACAGGGGAACGGGAGACCCAGTACTTC. Its protein is CASSLWATGERETQYF.

The rearrangement joins TRBV20-1 to TRBJ1-1; tentative D call: TRBD1 (5 bases). The germline gives CDR1 DFQATT, CDR2 SNEGSKA (reference sequence). The CDR3 length is 12 residues. For the CDR3, the DNA is TGCACCGCCGGGGGTTGGGGTACTGAAGCTTTCTTT. It specifies CTAGGWGTEAFF.

The chain employs TRBV6-2 or TRBV6-3 and TRBJ2-1; 11 bases agree with TRBD2. Germline V gene lookup returns CDR1 MNHEY and CDR2 SVGEGT. This CDR3 spans 14 amino acids. With 6 bases clipped from V and 6 bases from J, the junction kept 4 bases outside the gene matches. CDR3 DNA sequence: TGTGCCAGCAGAGTTAGCGGGAGGGCCAATGAGCAGTTCTTC. Its translation: CASRVSGRANEQFF.

A note on this clonotype: One junction end does not reproduce the germline sequence, and a read error may be involved. The chain has TRBV4-1 and TRBJ2-5; weak D call: TRBD1 (5 bases). The CDR3 spans 13 residues. In germline, CDR1 is MGHRA, CDR2 YSYEKL. The CDR3 loop is CAGSQEGAYEQYF. The CDR3 DNA reads TGCGCCGGCAGCCAAGAAGGGGCATATGAGCAGTACTTC.

In this sample, this clonotype turned up a few times. The chain has TRBV20-1 and TRBJ2-1, with TRBD2 identical over 9 bases. Unmatched junction bases numbered 5, after V lost 1 base and J lost 7 bases. The CDR3 length is 14 residues. Germline lookup yields CDR1 DFQATT and CDR2 SNEGSKA (reference sequence). CDR3 protein: CSARASGGRNEQFF. The DNA of the CDR3 is TGCAGTGCTAGAGCCAGCGGGGGGAGAAATGAGCAGTTCTTC.

The J gene is TRBJ2-3, the V gene TRBV20-1; the D gene is possibly TRBD1 (6 bases). The CDR3 has 14 amino acids. In germline, CDR1 is DFQATT, CDR2 SNEGSKA (reference sequence). V lost 4 bases, J lost 2 bases, and 13 bases lay in between. The CDR3 here is CSATRGTNTDTQYF. CDR3 bases: TGCAGTGCTACCAGGGGCACGAACACAGATACGCAGTATTTT.

This clonotype showed up just a few times. The chain uses TRBV27 and TRBJ2-1; the D call may be TRBD1 or TRBD2 (6 bases each). Deletions cut 6 bases from V and 6 bases from J, with 27 bases between. CDR3 length: 18 residues. Germline assignment: CDR1 MNHEY and CDR2 SMNVEV (reference sequence). The CDR3 region is CASSRTGGLAGFSNEQFF. The CDR3 nucleotides read TGTGCCAGCAGCAGGACTGGGGGGCTCGCGGGATTCTCCAATGAGCAGTTCTTC.

The chain joins TRBV20-1 to TRBJ2-3, with 8 nucleotides matching TRBD1. The CDR3 covers 16 residues. With V trimmed by 3 bases and J by 4 bases, 12 bases remained unmatched. CDR1 DFQATT and CDR2 SNEGSKA come from the germline V gene (reference sequence). The CDR3 region is CSASPLGQGKADTQYF. The DNA for the CDR3 is TGCAGTGCTAGCCCCCTAGGACAGGGAAAAGCAGATACGCAGTATTTT.

The rearrangement links TRBV5-6 to TRBJ2-7, with D tentatively TRBD1 (6 bases). This CDR3 has 14 amino acids. Trimming stripped 5 bases from V and 0 bases from J, with 12 bases between. Germline CDR1 reads SGHDT; CDR2 reads YYEEEE. The CDR3 region is CASSRQVYSYEQYF. The DNA of the CDR3 is TGTGCCAGCAGTCGACAGGTTTACTCCTACGAGCAGTACTTC.

The chain carries TRBV7-9 and TRBJ2-1; no reliable D call. Trimming shortened V by 2 bases and J by 4 bases, and 6 bases separated the two germline ends. The CDR3 covers 13 residues. Per germline, CDR1 SEHNR and CDR2 FQNEAQ (reference sequence). The CDR3 DNA reads as TGTGCCAGCAGCTTAAACACTTACAATGAGCAGTTCTTC. Translated: CASSLNTYNEQFF.

This clonotype has a handful of counts. This chain joins TRBV4-2 and TRBJ1-1, with no clear D. Germline CDR1 is LGHNA and CDR2 is YNFKEQ. The CDR3 has 15 amino acids. The V end lost 0 bases, the J end lost 4 bases, and 12 bases lay between the germline ends. The CDR3 sequence is CASSQDKGLSTEAFF. The CDR3 DNA is TGTGCCAGCAGCCAAGATAAAGGGCTCAGCACTGAAGCTTTCTTT.

This clonotype showed up just a few times. J is TRBJ1-2 and V is TRBV10-3; 8 bases line up with TRBD1. Trimming removed 4 bases from V and 11 bases from J; junction bases left unmatched: 6. Germline V CDR1 and CDR2: ENHRY, SYGVKD. This CDR3 contains 12 residues. The CDR3 sequence is CAISADREAYTF. CDR3 coding DNA: TGTGCCATCAGTGCGGACAGGGAGGCGTACACCTTC.

This clonotype was observed a handful of times. This rearrangement joins TRBV28 to TRBJ2-7; possibly TRBD2 for D (7 bases). The V gene lost 7 bases and the J gene lost 2 bases, with 18 bases spanning the gap. The CDR3 is 15 residues long. Germline values: CDR1 MDHEN, CDR2 SYDVKM. The CDR3 region is CASTWGGDNPYEQYF. The DNA of the CDR3 is TGTGCCAGCACTTGGGGGGGCGATAACCCCTACGAGCAGTACTTC.

This clonotype was picked up a small number of times. The rearrangement links TRBV5-1 to TRBJ2-3; 9 positions match TRBD2. After removal of 7 bases from V and 3 bases from J, the junction contained 9 bases not matched to a gene. Germline CDR1 and CDR2: SGHRS and YFSETQ. The CDR3 contains 15 residues. In DNA form, the CDR3 reads TGCGCCAGCGGCCTTAGCGGGAGTGCGACAGATACGCAGTATTTT. Translation gives CASGLSGSATDTQYF.

The chain is built from TRBV7-9 and TRBJ2-5; the D call may be TRBD1 or TRBD2 (5 bases each). CDR3 length: 14 amino acids. Germline CDR1 and CDR2: SEHNR and FQNEAQ (reference sequence). The V end was cut by 5 bases, the J end by 5 bases, with 15 bases between. CDR3 nucleotides: TGTGCCAGCAGCCACTTCCGGGACCGGGAGACCCAGTACTTC. Residues: CASSHFRDRETQYF.

CDR3 sequence (DNA): TGTGCCACCAGTGATCCCGACCTGTACCAAGAGACCCAGTACTTC. Translated: CATSDPDLYQETQYF. The chain recombines TRBV24-1 with TRBJ2-5; D not certain. Germline assignment: CDR1 KGHDR and CDR2 SFDVKD. This CDR3 is built from 15 residues. V dropped 3 bases and J dropped 0 bases, with 10 bases sitting between them.

V usage is TRBV7-2 and J usage is TRBJ1-1; D remains ambiguous. V gave up 4 bases and J gave up 7 bases, with 13 bases separating them. The CDR3 is 13 amino acids. Per germline, CDR1 SGHTA and CDR2 FQGNSA. Here the CDR3 DNA reads TGTGCCAGCAGCTCCCTCCGAGAGGGTGAAGCTTTCTTT. As protein: CASSSLREGEAFF.

The rearrangement uses TRBV12-3 or TRBV12-4 and TRBJ2-1, with D maybe TRBD1 (5 bases). The CDR3 sequence is 14 residues long. Trimming pared 6 bases from V and 5 bases from J, leaving 14 bases between. CDR3 DNA sequence: TGTGCCAGCAGCCAGGCAGGGTTGGACAATGAGCAGTTCTTC. Amino acid sequence: CASSQAGLDNEQFF.

The V gene is TRBV28, the J gene TRBJ1-2; a weak D match, TRBD1 (5 bases). There are 13 residues in the CDR3. The germline V gene has CDR1 MDHEN and CDR2 SYDVKM. Trimming took off 7 bases at V and 7 bases at J, with 16 bases between the two ends. Written as DNA, the CDR3 is TGTGCCAGCACTTGGGGGGGAATAGGTGGCTACACCTTC. Protein sequence: CASTWGGIGGYTF.

The V call is TRBV20-1, the J call TRBJ2-1; 14 bases fit TRBD2. Germline V CDR1 and CDR2: DFQATT, SNEGSKA (reference sequence). After removal of 7 bases from V and 3 bases from J, the junction contained 5 bases not matched to a gene. The CDR3 has 15 amino acids. The CDR3 is CSVTSGRVGYNEQFF. The CDR3 DNA reads as TGCAGTGTGACTAGCGGGAGGGTTGGCTACAATGAGCAGTTCTTC.

The CDR3 bases are TGCAGCCACGACAGGGGCACTGAAGCTTTCTTT. Translating it yields CSHDRGTEAFF. The chain links TRBV29-1 to TRBJ1-1, with 8 bases that match TRBD1. Germline CDR1 is SQVTM and CDR2 is ANQGSEA. V lost 8 bases and J lost 4; bases outside the gene matches: 3. This CDR3 is built from 11 residues.

The sample holds a few counts of this clonotype. The chain is built from TRBV11-2 and TRBJ2-1; possibly TRBD2 for D (5 bases). CDR1 and CDR2 from the germline V gene are SGHAT and FQNNGV. Trimming cost V 1 base and J 3 bases, with 7 bases left between them. The CDR3 covers 14 residues. The CDR3 region is CASSLVAGYNEQFF. CDR3 DNA: TGTGCCAGCAGCTTAGTGGCGGGCTACAATGAGCAGTTCTTC.

Of note for this clonotype: Its ends do not fully match the called genes, so a read error is possible. The rearrangement joins TRBV20-1 to TRBJ2-7; 7 bases are a match to TRBD2. Germline CDR1 reads DFQATT; CDR2 reads SNEGSKA (reference sequence). This CDR3 comprises 14 residues. The CDR3 region is CSSRREFTSYEQYF. The CDR3 nucleotides read TGCAGTTCTAGGCGGGAGTTTACCTCCTACGAGCAGTACTTC.

This sequence joins TRBV6-5 and TRBJ1-1; D is unresolved. Germline V lookup: CDR1 MNHEY, CDR2 SVGAGI. This CDR3 spans 13 amino acids. V gave up 6 bases and J gave up 5 bases, with 13 bases separating them. CDR3 sequence: CASRMEVGTEAFF. CDR3 bases: TGTGCCAGCAGGATGGAAGTGGGGACTGAAGCTTTCTTT.

About this clonotype itself: This sequence may be a read error, since a much larger clone differs from it by one base. The V gene is TRBV5-1, the J gene TRBJ2-1; D is unresolved. Trimming cost V 4 bases and J 5 bases, with 16 bases left between them. The V gene's germline CDR1 is SGHRS and CDR2 YFSETQ. This CDR3 is built from 15 residues. For the CDR3, the DNA is TGCGCCAGCAGCCGAGATGGCCTAACAGACAATGAGCAGTTCTTC. Its protein is CASSRDGLTDNEQFF.

This clonotype has a handful of counts. The chain has TRBV20-1 and TRBJ2-7; 11 positions agree with TRBD2. The junction had 16 bases not matched to a gene; V was cut back by 1 base and J by 5 bases. The germline CDR1 and CDR2 sequences are DFQATT and SNEGSKA (reference sequence). The CDR3 sequence is 18 residues long. The CDR3 reads CSARGDSGRVYGLDEQYF. CDR3 nucleotide sequence: TGCAGTGCTAGAGGGGATAGCGGGAGGGTTTATGGGTTGGACGAGCAGTACTTC.

The chain couples TRBV20-1 to TRBJ2-2; the match to TRBD1 covers 8 bases. CDR3 size: 15 residues. J gave up 0 bases and V 6 bases, and 6 bases lay outside the gene matches. CDR1 and CDR2 from the germline V gene are DFQATT and SNEGSKA (reference sequence). CDR3: CSARTGYANTGELFF. CDR3 nucleotides: TGCAGTGCCAGGACAGGGTACGCGAACACCGGGGAGCTGTTTTTT.